This TCR beta chain was sequenced during a study of Graves' ophthalmopathy and Graves' hyperthyroidism (dated by TCRdb to the late 2010s). Regarding the complete study: Peripheral blood was collected at initial diagnosis, before any treatment. The study used TCR beta repertoire signatures to distinguish Graves' ophthalmopathy from Graves' hyperthyroidism and to predict progression to ophthalmopathy. In total, 135 blood samples were TCR-sequenced: 43 ophthalmopathy, some 80 hyperthyroidism and 17 hyperthyroidism-to-ophthalmopathy patients. To explore V-J signatures that separate ophthalmopathy from hyperthyroidism, a discovery set of fewer than 110 patients was enrolled, consisting of about 43 with ophthalmopathy and some 59 with stable hyperthyroidism. The independent validation cohort included around 19 hyperthyroidism patients plus 17 patients who later progressed from hyperthyroidism to ophthalmopathy. In five or six hyperthyroidism patients, T-cell repertoires of thyroid tissue and blood were compared. Following sampling, methimazole starting at 30 mg daily was administered to hyperthyroidism patients, and high-dose intravenous methylprednisolone was administered to ophthalmopathy patients.

The ophthalmopathy patients had moderately to severely active disease, with a Clinical Activity Score of 3 or higher, a NOSPECS grade of 4 or higher, and a disease duration of less than 3 months. Patients with other autoimmune diseases, uncontrolled infections, pregnancy or lactation were excluded from the study. Clinical symptoms, serum thyroxine, TRAb, thyroid ultrasound and orbital computed tomography were used for diagnosis. PBMCs were isolated from about 9.2 ml of fresh peripheral blood by Ficoll-Paque density gradient centrifugation. Total RNA was extracted with Trizol reagent and quality-checked on an Agilent 2100 Bioanalyzer. For repertoire sequencing, TCR beta CDR3 regions were amplified from RNA transcripts. A first-round RT-PCR used HTBI primers with the Qiagen OneStep RT-PCR kit, followed by a second-round multiplex PCR, size selection and purification. Libraries were sequenced paired-end with 100 bp reads on an Illumina HiSeq2000. For the original study's pipeline: SOAPnuke was used to process the reads, removing any read that contained adapters or uncalled bases, had a mean Phred below 15, or lacked an exact match to the constant primer or identifier. COPE v1.2.5 was used to merge high-quality paired reads. Each unique nucleotide sequence was defined as a clonotype, and clonotypes were aligned to IMGT TRB V, D and J references with MiTCR v1.1. The analysis was limited to V-J combinations with a frequency above 0.0001, which together covered 99.2% of repertoires. A TCR clonal expansion and chaos score per V-J combination was defined as the ratio of F50 clonal expansion to chaos observed in the TCRdist matrix. Welch's t-statistics and random forest were used to narrow the features down to around 12 V-J combinations, which were then fed into a naive Bayes classifier. The Morisita-Horn index was used to measure how similar the thyroid and blood repertoires were. TCRdb itself trimmed the public reads at Q25 with fastp, ran MiXCR and retained productive beta chains. Identical CDR3 protein sequences are pooled into one entry, listed with their most common genes and DNA. TCRdb's processing, not the authors', yielded these V and J calls. The sample profile shows 660,000 or so distinct CDR3 sequences; 35% to 50% of them were found once. 3% to 3.5% of the sample goes to the ten largest clones.

The full study reports these points: Most expanded thyroid clonotypes with frequency above 0.001 were also detected in blood, suggesting blood repertoires may reflect the thyroid immune response. Sample size was not statistically predetermined, and group allocation was not concealed from the investigators. The 13-signature model separated ophthalmopathy from stable hyperthyroidism with around 90% sensitivity and just under 84% specificity in cross-validation, and 80%/75% in the test set. In validation, the model predicted ophthalmopathy progression with about 71% sensitivity and roughly 72% specificity; around twelve predicted patients were CT-confirmed with GO in a median of around 6.5 months.

This clonotype showed up many times. Which antigen it targets is not known. One end of the junction is discordant with germline, which a read error may explain. The CDR3 numbers 14 residues from cysteine through phenylalanine. The only DNA kept is the CDR3, 42 bases in frame from the first base. As encoded in the germline V gene, CDR1 is ENHRY while CDR2 is SYGVKD. The TCR sequence derives from an adult man with Graves' ophthalmopathy. The sample was peripheral blood. Recombination joined TRBV10-3 with TRBJ2-2, with the D gene call left open. DNA sequence: TGTGCCAGCAGTTACGTTACGGACACCGGGGAGCTGTTTTTT. Protein translation: CASSYVTDTGELFF.